Each of the 27 T cell receptor beta chains below was sequenced from the same sample in a study of T cells in localized non-small cell lung cancer (dated by TCRdb to about 2020). Library preparation was by the immunoSEQ multiplex PCR assay. Sourced from immuneACCESS, this table was stored by TCRdb with only in-frame sequences that have V and J called. A share of the clones is absent; for the studies checked, an unresolved V gene accounts for under half, and the remainder has no known explanation. The sample profile shows 48,000 or so clones; 75% to 90% of them were found once. The ten largest clones capture 15% to 20% of the sample. The specimen was peripheral blood, collected before any cancer treatment. The source is a male donor older than 55 with stage III squamous cell lung carcinoma.

The gene calls are TRBV10-3 and TRBJ1-2, with 9 bases lining up with TRBD1. Germline assignment: CDR1 ENHRY and CDR2 SYGVKD. V shed 6 bases, J shed 13 bases, and the junction held 9 bases outside the gene matches. The CDR3 spans 12 residues. DNA for the CDR3: TGTGCCATCAGCCCCGGGACAGGGCCTGGCACCTTC. Translation: CAISPGTGPGTF.

With regard to this clone: At the DNA level, this CDR3 is encoded by other sequences in the same sample as well. V is TRBV6-5 and J is TRBJ1-3, with D hard to call. Deletions cut 6 bases from V and 4 bases from J, with 7 bases between. The CDR3 is 12 amino acids. Per the germline V gene, CDR1 is MNHEY and CDR2 is SVGAGI. CDR3 nucleotide sequence: TGTGCCAGCAGAGCTACGGGAAACACCATATATTTT. Translating gives CASRATGNTIYF.

The chain recombines TRBV10-3 with TRBJ1-3; TRBD1 might be the D (5 bases). Germline CDR1 ENHRY, CDR2 SYGVKD. Trimming left V 6 bases short and J 4 bases short, with 13 bases between. This CDR3 has 14 residues. CDR3 in amino acids: CAISPQGDGNTIYF. The CDR3 nucleotides are TGTGCCATCAGCCCCCAAGGGGACGGAAACACCATATATTTT.

This clone was observed once. As DNA, the CDR3 is TGCGCCAGCAGCCGATACCCCTCCATTCCAGGACAGGGGGGTCAGGAGACCCAGTACTTC. This codes for CASSRYPSIPGQGGQETQYF. The chain recombines TRBV5-1 with TRBJ2-5, with 10 bases fitting TRBD1. V trimming: 4 bases; J trimming: 5 bases; junction bases outside the gene matches: 23. CDR1 is SGHRS and CDR2 is YFSETQ in the germline V gene. The CDR3 sequence is 20 residues long. Full variable domain (remainder filled in from reference TRBV5-1 and TRBJ2-5): KAGVTQTPRYLIKTRGQQVTLSCSPISGHRSVSWYQQTPGQGLQFLFEYFSETQRNKGNFPGRFSGRQFSNSRSEMNVSTLELGDSALYLCASSRYPSIPGQGGQETQYFGPGTRLLVL.

The chain couples TRBV5-6 to TRBJ1-6; the D is unclear. The germline V gene encodes CDR1 SGHDT and CDR2 YYEEEE. V lost 1 base, J lost 5 bases, and 10 bases lay in between. The CDR3 loop spans 15 amino acids. DNA for the CDR3: TGTGCCAGCAGCTTGATCCTGGGAGATAATTCACCCCTCCACTTT. Residues: CASSLILGDNSPLHF.

This chain links TRBV6-5 with TRBJ1-1; TRBD1 is a possible D gene (5 bases). The germline gives CDR1 MNHEY, CDR2 SVGAGI. Trimming shortened V by 9 bases and J by 7 bases, and 15 bases separated the two germline ends. This CDR3 is 12 amino acids long. Written as DNA, the CDR3 is TGTGCCAGTCTCAGGGATCTGGGTGAAGCTTTCTTT. Residues: CASLRDLGEAFF.

The chain has TRBV11-2 and TRBJ1-2; D ambiguous. Germline V gene lookup returns CDR1 SGHAT and CDR2 FQNNGV. Deletions cut 2 bases from V and 8 bases from J, with 12 bases between. The CDR3 totals 13 residues. CDR3 residues: CASSLYGLRGYTF. CDR3 DNA sequence: TGTGCCAGCAGCTTATATGGGCTTCGCGGCTACACCTTC. The full variable domain, completed using reference TRBV11-2 and TRBJ1-2, is EAGVAQSPRYKIIEKRQSVAFWCNPISGHATLYWYQQILGQGPKLLIQFQNNGVVDDSQLPKDRFSAERLKGVDSTLKIQPAKLEDSAVYLCASSLYGLRGYTFGSGTRLTVV.

The J gene is TRBJ2-1, the V gene TRBV6-4; the match to TRBD2 covers 12 bases. Germline V gene data show CDR1 as MRHNA and CDR2 as SNTAGT. CDR3 length equals 17 residues. Unmatched junction bases numbered 12, after V lost 5 bases and J lost 7 bases. CDR3: CASSHGLLAGGVNEQFF. The CDR3 DNA is TGTGCCAGCAGTCACGGCTTACTAGCGGGAGGTGTGAATGAGCAGTTCTTC.

The rearrangement links TRBV6-5 to TRBJ1-1; tentative D call: TRBD1 (5 bases). The CDR3 is 13 amino acids. V lost 10 bases and J 0 bases, leaving 12 bases between the germline ends. Germline V gene lookup returns CDR1 MNHEY and CDR2 SVGAGI. Here the CDR3 reads CATGTHMNTEAFF. CDR3 bases: TGTGCCACCGGGACGCACATGAACACTGAAGCTTTCTTT.

V gene TRBV10-3 combines with J gene TRBJ2-7; D possibly uses TRBD1 or TRBD2 (5 bases each). V was cut by 8 bases and J by 0 bases, with 11 bases left in between. This CDR3 spans 13 amino acids. Germline CDR1 and CDR2: ENHRY and SYGVKD. The CDR3 sequence: CAIGTDLSYEQYF. The CDR3 nucleotides read TGTGCCATCGGGACGGACCTCTCCTACGAGCAGTACTTC.

J is TRBJ2-3 and V is TRBV30; D is undetermined. Trimming pared 2 bases from V and 4 bases from J, leaving 10 bases between. The germline V gene encodes CDR1 GTSNPN and CDR2 SVGIG (reference sequence). The CDR3 covers 13 residues. The CDR3 coding sequence is TGTGCCTGGAGTACAAAGGGCGCAGATACGCAGTATTTT. Amino acids: CAWSTKGADTQYF.

V usage is TRBV5-6 and J usage is TRBJ2-3; D assignment may be TRBD1 or TRBD2 (5 bases each). V was shortened by 4 bases and J by 2 bases, with 14 bases between the two germline ends. CDR1 and CDR2 (germline): SGHDT, YYEEEE. CDR3 length: 15 residues. The CDR3 bases are TGTGCCAGCAGCCGGGGCCTAGGCAACACAGATACGCAGTATTTT. This sequence encodes CASSRGLGNTDTQYF.

The V gene is TRBV15, the J gene TRBJ2-5; D unresolved. Trimming removed 7 bases from V and 3 bases from J, with 12 bases in between. The CDR3 totals 13 residues. Germline V gene sequence: CDR1 LNHNV, CDR2 YYDKDF (reference sequence). The CDR3 reads CATKEDTEETQYF. In DNA form, the CDR3 reads TGTGCCACCAAAGAGGATACGGAAGAGACCCAGTACTTC. The whole variable domain, filled in from reference TRBV15 and TRBJ2-5, reads DAMVIQNPRYQVTQFGKPVTLSCSQTLNHNVMYWYQQKSSQAPKLLFHYYDKDFNNEADTPDNFQSRRPNTSFCFLDIRSPGLGDTAMYLCATKEDTEETQYFGPGTRLLVL.

This clone has a single count. V and J are TRBV19 and TRBJ1-5; weak D call: TRBD1 (6 bases). V lost 7 bases and J lost 5, with 15 bases in between. The CDR3 loop spans 14 amino acids. From germline, CDR1 is LNHDA and CDR2 SQIVND (reference sequence). CDR3 sequence: CASNPTGYDQPQHF. The CDR3 region has the DNA TGTGCCAGTAATCCAACAGGGTACGATCAGCCCCAGCATTTT.

The chain uses TRBV27 and TRBJ1-2, with TRBD1 matching over 9 bases. CDR3 size: 17 residues. Germline CDR1 and CDR2: MNHEY and SMNVEV (reference sequence). V shed 1 base and J 6 bases; nucleotides not matched to a gene: 12. The CDR3 coding sequence is TGTGCCAGCAGTTTATTGGGACAGGGAGAGACGGTGCATGGCTACACCTTC. Encoded protein: CASSLLGQGETVHGYTF.

V usage is TRBV30 and J usage is TRBJ1-1; 7 nucleotides line up with TRBD1. The CDR3 consists of 13 residues. Germline V gene lookup returns CDR1 GTSNPN and CDR2 SVGIG (reference sequence). Losses at the gene ends were 4 bases for V and 5 bases for J; bases not matched to a gene: 7. CDR3 in amino acids: CAWNLAGGTEAFF. The CDR3 nucleotides read TGTGCCTGGAACCTCGCAGGGGGGACTGAAGCTTTCTTT.

This clone was seen a few times. The V call is TRBV5-4, the J call TRBJ1-1; no firm D call. Germline CDR1 is SGHNT and CDR2 is YYREEE (reference sequence). V lost 4 bases to trimming and J lost 3 bases, with 13 bases between them. This CDR3 comprises 14 residues. The CDR3 bases are TGTGCCAGCAGCGGCGGACGGCGGGACACTGAAGCTTTCTTT. This encodes CASSGGRRDTEAFF.

The rearrangement joins TRBV12-5 to TRBJ1-1; a possible D gene is TRBD1 (6 bases). Germline V CDR1 and CDR2: LGHNT, FRNRAP. V dropped 1 base and J dropped 1 base, with 7 bases sitting between them. This CDR3 spans 14 amino acids. CDR3 bases: TGTGCTAGTGGTTTGGGACAGGAGAACACTGAAGCTTTCTTT. Translation gives CASGLGQENTEAFF.

The chain uses TRBV6-5 and TRBJ1-1, with D uncertain. With 4 bases removed from V and 4 bases from J, the gap between germline ends came to 13 bases. The CDR3 totals 14 residues. Germline V gene lookup returns CDR1 MNHEY and CDR2 SVGAGI. The CDR3 is CASSSSRVATEAFF. The CDR3, as DNA: TGTGCCAGCAGTTCCTCAAGGGTTGCCACTGAAGCTTTCTTT.

V gene TRBV4-3 combines with J gene TRBJ2-1; TRBD2 agrees at 8 bases. The CDR3 has 18 amino acids. V trimming: 4 bases; J trimming: 0 bases; junction bases outside the gene matches: 11. Germline lookup yields CDR1 LGHNA and CDR2 YSLEER. The CDR3 here is CASSPVGAGVSSYNEQFF. DNA for the CDR3: TGCGCCAGCAGCCCAGTTGGAGCGGGGGTCAGCTCCTACAATGAGCAGTTCTTC.

The count of this clone is one. The chain uses TRBV9 and TRBJ2-5; D is tentatively TRBD1 or TRBD2 (7 bases each). This CDR3 has 16 residues. The germline gives CDR1 SGDLS, CDR2 YYNGEE. Trimming took 6 bases from V and 5 from J, leaving 23 bases between them. The CDR3 loop reads CASTRGGMEVFETQYF. In nucleotides, the CDR3 is TGTGCCAGCACCAGGGGGGGAATGGAGGTGTTCGAGACCCAGTACTTC.

The V and J genes are TRBV6-5 and TRBJ1-5; no clear D gene. The CDR3 loop spans 15 amino acids. Trimming took off 3 bases at V and 4 bases at J, with 13 bases between the two ends. Germline V gene sequence: CDR1 MNHEY, CDR2 SVGAGI. The CDR3 loop is CASSYGPGGNQPQHF. The CDR3, as DNA: TGTGCCAGCAGTTATGGTCCCGGCGGGAATCAGCCCCAGCATTTT.

The rearrangement uses TRBV6-5 and TRBJ1-2, with 8 bases fitting TRBD1. The V gene's germline CDR1 is MNHEY and CDR2 SVGAGI. There are 14 residues in the CDR3. CDR3: CAAAFLDRGGGYTF. CDR3 in DNA: TGTGCAGCAGCCTTCCTCGACAGGGGAGGGGGCTACACCTTC.

The J gene is TRBJ1-1, the V gene TRBV7-9; D call uncertain. CDR3 size: 13 residues. V lost 0 bases, J lost 1 base, and 3 bases lay in between. The germline V gene has CDR1 SEHNR and CDR2 FQNEAQ (reference sequence). The CDR3 reads CASSLAANTEAFF. CDR3 coding DNA: TGTGCCAGCAGCTTAGCAGCGAACACTGAAGCTTTCTTT. The whole variable domain, remainder taken from reference TRBV7-9 and TRBJ1-1, is DTGVSQNPRHKITKRGQNVTFRCDPISEHNRLYWYRQTLGQGPEFLTYFQNEAQLEKSRLLSDRFSAERPKGSFSTLEIQRTEQGDSAMYLCASSLAANTEAFFGQGTRLTVV.

This chain connects TRBV6-1 to TRBJ2-1; possible D gene TRBD2, 5 bases. With 7 bases removed from V and 0 bases from J, the gap between germline ends came to 13 bases. CDR1 is MNHNS, CDR2 SASEGT, per germline. The CDR3 is 15 amino acids. CDR3 bases: TGTGCCAGCACCAAAAGCGGACTCTCCTACAATGAGCAGTTCTTC. This codes for CASTKSGLSYNEQFF.

This sequence joins TRBV6-5 and TRBJ1-5; TRBD1 aligns across 8 bases. The CDR3 is made up of 14 amino acids. Losses at the gene ends were 5 bases for V and 2 bases for J; bases not matched to a gene: 2. Germline lookup yields CDR1 MNHEY and CDR2 SVGAGI. This CDR3 is CASSPGQGNQPQHF. CDR3 bases: TGTGCCAGCAGTCCGGGACAGGGCAATCAGCCCCAGCATTTT.

The chain joins TRBV27 to TRBJ1-2; TRBD1 matches at 9 bases. Per germline, CDR1 MNHEY and CDR2 SMNVEV (reference sequence). The CDR3 contains 15 residues. Germline trimming cut 6 bases from V and 2 bases from J; bases unmatched to any gene: 7. CDR3 sequence: CASRNPGTGNYGYTF. The CDR3 DNA is TGTGCCAGCAGAAATCCCGGGACAGGGAACTATGGCTACACCTTC.